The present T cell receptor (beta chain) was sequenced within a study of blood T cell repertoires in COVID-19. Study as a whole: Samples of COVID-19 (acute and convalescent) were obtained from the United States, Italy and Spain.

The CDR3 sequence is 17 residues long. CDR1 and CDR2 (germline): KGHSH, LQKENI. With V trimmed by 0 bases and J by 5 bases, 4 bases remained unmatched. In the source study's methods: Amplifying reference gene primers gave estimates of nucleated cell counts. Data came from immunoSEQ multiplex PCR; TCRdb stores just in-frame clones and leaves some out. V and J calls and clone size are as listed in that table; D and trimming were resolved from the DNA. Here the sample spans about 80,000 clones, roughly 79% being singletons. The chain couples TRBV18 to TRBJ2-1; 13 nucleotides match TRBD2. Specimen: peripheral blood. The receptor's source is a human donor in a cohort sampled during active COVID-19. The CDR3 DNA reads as TGTGCCAGCTCACCACCGACTAGCGGGGGGTACGACAATGAGCAGTTCTTC. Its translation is CASSPPTSGGYDNEQFF. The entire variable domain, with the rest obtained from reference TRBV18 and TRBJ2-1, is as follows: NAGVMQNPRHLVRRRGQEARLRCSPMKGHSHVYWYRQLPEEGLKFMVYLQKENIIDESGMPKERFSAEFPKEGPSILRIQQVVRGDSAAYFCASSPPTSGGYDNEQFFGPGTRLTVL.